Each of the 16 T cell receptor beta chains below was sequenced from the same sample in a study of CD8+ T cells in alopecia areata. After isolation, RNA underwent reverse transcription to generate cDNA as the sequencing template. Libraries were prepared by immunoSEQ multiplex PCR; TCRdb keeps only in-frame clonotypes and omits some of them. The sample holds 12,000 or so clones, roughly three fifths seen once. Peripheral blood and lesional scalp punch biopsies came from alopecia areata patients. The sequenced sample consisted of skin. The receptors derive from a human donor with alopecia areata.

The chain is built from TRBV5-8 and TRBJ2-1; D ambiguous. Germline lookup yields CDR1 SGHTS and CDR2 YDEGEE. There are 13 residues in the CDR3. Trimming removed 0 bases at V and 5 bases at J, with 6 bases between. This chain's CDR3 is CASSLDVNNEQFF. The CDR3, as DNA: TGTGCCAGCAGCTTGGACGTCAACAATGAGCAGTTCTTC.

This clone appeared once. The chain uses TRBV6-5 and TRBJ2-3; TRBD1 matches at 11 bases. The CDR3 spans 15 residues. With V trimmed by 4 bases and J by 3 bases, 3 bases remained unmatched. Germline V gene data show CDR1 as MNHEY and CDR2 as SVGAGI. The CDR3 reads CASSWTGGGTDTQYF. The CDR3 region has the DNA TGTGCCAGCAGTTGGACAGGGGGCGGGACAGATACGCAGTATTTT.

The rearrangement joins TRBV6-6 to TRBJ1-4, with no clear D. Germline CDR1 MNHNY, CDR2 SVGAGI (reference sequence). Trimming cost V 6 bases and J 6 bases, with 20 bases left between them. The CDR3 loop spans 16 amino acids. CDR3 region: CASRPRVGREDEKLFF. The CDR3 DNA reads TGTGCCAGCAGGCCACGAGTTGGGAGGGAGGATGAAAAACTGTTTTTT.

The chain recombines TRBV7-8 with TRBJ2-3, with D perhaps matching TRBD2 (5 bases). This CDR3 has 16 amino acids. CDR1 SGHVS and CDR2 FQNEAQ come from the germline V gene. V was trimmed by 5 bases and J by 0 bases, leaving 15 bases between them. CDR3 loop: CASSPRSGLSTDTQYF. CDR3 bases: TGTGCCAGCAGCCCCCGATCCGGACTCAGCACAGATACGCAGTATTTT.

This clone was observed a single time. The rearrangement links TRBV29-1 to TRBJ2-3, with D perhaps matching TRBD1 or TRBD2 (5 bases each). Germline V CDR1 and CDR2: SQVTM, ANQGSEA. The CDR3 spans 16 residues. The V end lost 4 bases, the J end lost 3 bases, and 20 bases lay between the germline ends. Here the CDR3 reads CSVAFYEGLGTDTQYF. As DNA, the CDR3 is TGCAGCGTTGCTTTTTATGAGGGGCTCGGGACAGATACGCAGTATTTT.

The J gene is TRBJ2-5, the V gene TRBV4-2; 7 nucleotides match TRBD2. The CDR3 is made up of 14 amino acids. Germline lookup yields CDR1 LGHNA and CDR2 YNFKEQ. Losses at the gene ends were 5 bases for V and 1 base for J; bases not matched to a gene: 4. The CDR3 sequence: CASSFTGGQETQYF. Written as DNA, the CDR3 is TGTGCCAGCAGCTTTACGGGGGGCCAAGAGACCCAGTACTTC.

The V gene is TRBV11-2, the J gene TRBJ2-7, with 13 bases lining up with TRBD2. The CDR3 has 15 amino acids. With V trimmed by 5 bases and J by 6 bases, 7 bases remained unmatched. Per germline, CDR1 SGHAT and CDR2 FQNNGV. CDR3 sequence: CASSGQLAGGPEQYF. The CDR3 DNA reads TGTGCCAGCAGCGGACAACTAGCGGGGGGGCCCGAGCAGTACTTC.

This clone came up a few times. The CDR3 coding sequence is TGTGCCAGCAGCTTAGGACCGAGAGCTGGGGGGGCTGAGACCCAGTACTTC. It is translated as CASSLGPRAGGAETQYF. The chain employs TRBV7-9 and TRBJ2-5; TRBD2 is a possible D gene (7 bases). Germline V CDR1 and CDR2: SEHNR, FQNEAQ (reference sequence). The CDR3 spans 17 residues. V was trimmed by 1 base and J by 5 bases, leaving 20 bases between them.

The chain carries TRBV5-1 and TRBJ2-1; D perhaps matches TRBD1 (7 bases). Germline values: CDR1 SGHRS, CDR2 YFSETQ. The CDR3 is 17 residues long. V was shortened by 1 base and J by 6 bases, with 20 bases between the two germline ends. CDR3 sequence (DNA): TGCGCCAGCAGCTTGAACCCCGGGTTCCAGGGGGGCAATGAGCAGTTCTTC. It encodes CASSLNPGFQGGNEQFF.

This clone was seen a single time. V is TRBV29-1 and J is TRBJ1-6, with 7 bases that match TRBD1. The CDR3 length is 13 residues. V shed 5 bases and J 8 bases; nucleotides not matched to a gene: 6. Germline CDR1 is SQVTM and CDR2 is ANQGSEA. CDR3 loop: CSVSDREDSPLHF. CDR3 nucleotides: TGCAGCGTTTCCGACAGGGAAGATTCACCCCTCCACTTT.

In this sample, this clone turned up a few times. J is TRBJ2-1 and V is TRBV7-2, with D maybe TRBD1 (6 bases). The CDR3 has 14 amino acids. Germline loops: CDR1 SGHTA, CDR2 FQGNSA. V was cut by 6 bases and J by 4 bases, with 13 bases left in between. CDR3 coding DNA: TGTGCCAGCAGGAAACAGGGTTTATACAATGAGCAGTTCTTC. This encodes CASRKQGLYNEQFF. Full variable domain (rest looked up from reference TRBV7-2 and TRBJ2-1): GAGVSQSPSNKVTEKGKDVELRCDPISGHTALYWYRQSLGQGLEFLIYFQGNSAPDKSGLPSDRFSAERTGGSVSTLTIQRTQQEDSAVYLCASRKQGLYNEQFFGPGTRLTVL.

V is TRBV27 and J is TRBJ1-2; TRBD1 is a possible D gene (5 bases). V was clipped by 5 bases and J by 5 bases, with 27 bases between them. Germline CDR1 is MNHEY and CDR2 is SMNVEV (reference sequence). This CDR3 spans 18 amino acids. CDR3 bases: TGTGCCAGCAGTCCGCTAGCCGACGCAGGGAGCAAAGGGTATGGCTACACCTTC. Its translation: CASSPLADAGSKGYGYTF.

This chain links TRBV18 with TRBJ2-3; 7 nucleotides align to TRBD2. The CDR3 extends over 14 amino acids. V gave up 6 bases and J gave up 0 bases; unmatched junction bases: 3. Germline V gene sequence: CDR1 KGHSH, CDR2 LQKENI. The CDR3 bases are TGTGCCAGCTCGCTACTAGCGAGCACAGATACGCAGTATTTT. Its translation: CASSLLASTDTQYF.

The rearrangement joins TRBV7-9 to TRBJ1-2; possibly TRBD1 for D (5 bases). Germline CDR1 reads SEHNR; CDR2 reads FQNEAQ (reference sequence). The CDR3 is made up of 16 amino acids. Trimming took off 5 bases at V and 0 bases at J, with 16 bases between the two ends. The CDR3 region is CASSRRGEGSNYGYTF. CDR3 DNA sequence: TGTGCCAGCAGCCGAAGGGGAGAAGGTTCTAACTATGGCTACACCTTC.

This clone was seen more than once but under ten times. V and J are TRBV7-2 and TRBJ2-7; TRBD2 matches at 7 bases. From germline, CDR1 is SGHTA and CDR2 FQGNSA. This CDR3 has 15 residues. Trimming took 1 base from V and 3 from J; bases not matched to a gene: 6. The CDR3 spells CASSLVAGEIYEQYF. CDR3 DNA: TGTGCCAGCAGCTTAGTCGCGGGGGAGATCTACGAGCAGTACTTC. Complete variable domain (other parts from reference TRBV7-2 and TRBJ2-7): GAGVSQSPSNKVTEKGKDVELRCDPISGHTALYWYRQSLGQGLEFLIYFQGNSAPDKSGLPSDRFSAERTGGSVSTLTIQRTQQEDSAVYLCASSLVAGEIYEQYFGPGTRLTVT.

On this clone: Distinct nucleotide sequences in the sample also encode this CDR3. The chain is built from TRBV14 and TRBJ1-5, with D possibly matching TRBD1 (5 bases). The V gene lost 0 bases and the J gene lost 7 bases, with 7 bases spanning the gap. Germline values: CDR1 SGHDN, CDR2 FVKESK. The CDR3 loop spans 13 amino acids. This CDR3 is CASSQERDQPQHF. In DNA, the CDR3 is TGTGCCAGCAGCCAAGAAAGGGACCAGCCCCAGCATTTT.